The sequence of this TCR beta chain was determined in a study of T cell responses to AZD1222 COVID-19 vaccine. Concerning this clone itself: Its target is not known.

TCRdb's table, derived via immunoSEQ multiplex PCR, lists solely in-frame clones and lacks some. The data hold around 110,000 clones, with roughly nine tenths observed a single time. Study-wide results and limits: Repertoire sampling happened only post peak T cell response. Donor demographics were predominantly white British with a female majority; clonal diversity may be underestimated. Baseline serology detected seropositivity in only a handful of AZD1222 recipients. Regions 160-218 and 743-854 held dominance among vaccine-associated CD4 TCRs, which spanned spike.

This clonotype originated in an adult who received the AZD1222 COVID-19 vaccine. The specimen comprised peripheral blood, sampled 28 days after the second AZD1222 dose.

The CDR3 DNA is TGTGCCAGCAGCCCCCAGCCCCCCCCAGATACGCAGTATTTT. Translation gives CASSPQPPPDTQYF. J is TRBJ2-3 and V is TRBV7-2; D gene uncertain. This CDR3 region has 14 residues. Germline V gene sequence: CDR1 SGHTA, CDR2 FQGNSA. V was cut by 5 bases and J by 4 bases, with 13 bases left in between.